The 23 T cell receptor beta chains below all came from one sample that was sequenced in a study of blood T cell repertoires in COVID-19 (dated by TCRdb to the early 2020s). Libraries came from the immunoSEQ multiplex PCR assay. TCRdb re-hosts the immuneACCESS table, in-frame sequences only. Its copies lack some clones; in the studies checked, an unresolved V gene accounts for under half of them, and the cause for the rest is not known. Here the sample has 150,000 to 180,000 clones; under 95% occur a single time. 0.45% to 0.65% of the sample is taken by the ten largest. Sequencing was performed on peripheral blood. These receptors came from a man aged 45-60 years with acute or convalescent COVID-19.

On this clone itself: At one of its ends the junction is not consistent with the germline gene, which may arise from a read error. V and J are TRBV5-1 and TRBJ2-1; TRBD2 aligns across 14 bases. The CDR3 has 15 amino acids. CDR1 and CDR2 (germline): SGHRS, YFSETQ. CDR3 protein: CASSLGMGLAGEGVF. CDR3 bases: TGCGCCAGCAGCCTCGGGATGGGACTAGCGGGGGAAGGGGTCTTC. The entire variable domain, with the rest obtained from reference TRBV5-1 and TRBJ2-1, is as follows: KAGVTQTPRYLIKTRGQQVTLSCSPISGHRSVSWYQQTPGQGLQFLFEYFSETQRNKGNFPGRFSGRQFSNSRSEMNVSTLELGDSALYLCASSLGMGLAGEGVFGPGTRLTVL.

The chain joins TRBV27 to TRBJ2-3; D gene ambiguous. Germline lookup yields CDR1 MNHEY and CDR2 SMNVEV (reference sequence). The length of the CDR3 is 14 residues. V dropped 7 bases and J dropped 4 bases, with 15 bases sitting between them. The CDR3 spells CASTARSLADTQYF. The CDR3 nucleotides are TGTGCCAGCACAGCTAGATCTCTAGCAGATACGCAGTATTTT.

The chain has TRBV4-3 and TRBJ1-6; the D gene is possibly TRBD1 (6 bases). In germline, CDR1 is LGHNA, CDR2 YSLEER. Trimming stripped 0 bases from V and 11 bases from J, with 14 bases between. This CDR3 is built from 15 residues. The CDR3, as DNA: TGCGCCAGCAGCCAAGAGCCAGGGGCCCCTACACCCCTCCACTTT. Translating gives CASSQEPGAPTPLHF.

The chain has TRBV28 and TRBJ1-2; TRBD1 agrees at 7 bases. CDR3 length: 13 residues. V lost 5 bases to trimming and J lost 4 bases; unmatched junction nucleotides: 4. From germline, CDR1 is MDHEN and CDR2 SYDVKM. The CDR3 here is CASSPTGVYGYTF. As DNA, the CDR3 is TGTGCCAGCAGTCCTACAGGGGTCTATGGCTACACCTTC.

The V and J genes are TRBV5-4 and TRBJ1-3, with D possibly being TRBD1 (5 bases). The CDR3 has 16 amino acids. Germline assignment: CDR1 SGHNT and CDR2 YYREEE (reference sequence). V was pared by 0 bases and J by 0 bases, with 10 bases between. Here the CDR3 DNA reads TGTGCCAGCAGCTTGGGGCAGGGAACCTCTGGAAACACCATATATTTT. Translating gives CASSLGQGTSGNTIYF. Drawing the rest from reference TRBV5-4 and TRBJ1-3, the complete variable domain is ETGVTQSPTHLIKTRGQQVTLRCSSQSGHNTVSWYQQALGQGPQFIFQYYREEENGRGNFPPRFSGLQFPNYSSELNVNALELDDSALYLCASSLGQGTSGNTIYFGEGSWLTVV.

The chain has TRBV25-1 and TRBJ2-7; 8 positions agree with TRBD2. Germline CDR1 reads MGHDK; CDR2 reads SYGVNS. The CDR3 contains 15 residues. Losses at the gene ends were 2 bases for V and 3 bases for J; bases not matched to a gene: 6. This chain's CDR3 is CASSEGRGRNYEQYF. The CDR3 region has the DNA TGTGCCAGCAGTGAAGGTCGCGGGAGGAACTACGAGCAGTACTTC.

V and J are TRBV30 and TRBJ1-2; D might be TRBD1 (5 bases). The CDR3 totals 12 residues. The V end was cut by 8 bases, the J end by 2 bases, with 12 bases between. Per germline, CDR1 GTSNPN and CDR2 SVGIG (reference sequence). The CDR3 sequence: CARGPANYGYTF. The CDR3, as DNA: TGTGCCCGGGGCCCCGCGAACTATGGCTACACCTTC. Based on the CDR3 plus reference TRBV30 and TRBJ1-2, the full variable domain is SQTIHQWPATLVQPVGSPLSLECTVEGTSNPNLYWYRQAAGRGLQLLFYSVGIGQISSEVPQNLSASRPQDRQFILSSKKLLLSDSGFYLCARGPANYGYTFGSGTRLTVV.

This clone was observed a handful of times. The genes are TRBV4-3 and TRBJ1-6; no firm D call. Germline V CDR1 and CDR2: LGHNA, YSLEER. The length of the CDR3 is 17 residues. Trimming removed 0 bases at V and 0 bases at J, with 9 bases between. CDR3 protein: CASSQDVASSYNSPLHF. CDR3 DNA: TGCGCCAGCAGCCAAGATGTCGCTAGCTCCTATAATTCACCCCTCCACTTT.

The chain links TRBV4-2 to TRBJ1-6; no reliable D call. This CDR3 comprises 15 residues. CDR1 is LGHNA, CDR2 YNFKEQ, per germline. V was cut by 3 bases and J by 7 bases, with 13 bases left in between. Written as DNA, the CDR3 is TGTGCCAGCAGCCATACTCGGGGATCAAATTCACCCCTCCACTTT. Translated, it gives CASSHTRGSNSPLHF.

The chain recombines TRBV7-9 with TRBJ1-1; D is uncertain. The CDR3 totals 16 residues. Trimming shortened V by 3 bases and J by 1 base, and 15 bases separated the two germline ends. Germline CDR1 and CDR2: SEHNR and FQNEAQ (reference sequence). CDR3 in amino acids: CASSLRGPYANTEAFF. The CDR3 DNA reads as TGTGCCAGCAGCTTGAGAGGGCCATACGCGAACACTGAAGCTTTCTTT.

The J gene is TRBJ1-1, the V gene TRBV27; the match to TRBD1 covers 7 bases. Germline trimming cut 6 bases from V and 1 base from J; bases unmatched to any gene: 2. In germline, CDR1 is MNHEY, CDR2 SMNVEV (reference sequence). This CDR3 spans 13 amino acids. For the CDR3, the DNA is TGTGCCAGCAGCGCAGGGGGGAACACTGAAGCTTTCTTT. Its protein product is CASSAGGNTEAFF.

This chain links TRBV11-2 with TRBJ1-6; possible D gene TRBD1, 6 bases. CDR1 is SGHAT and CDR2 is FQNNGV in the germline V gene. V was trimmed by 5 bases and J by 0 bases, leaving 11 bases between them. The CDR3 extends over 16 amino acids. CDR3 in DNA: TGTGCCAGCAGCATACAGGGAGACTCCTATAATTCACCCCTCCACTTT. This gives the protein CASSIQGDSYNSPLHF.

The V call is TRBV28, the J call TRBJ2-7; 9 nucleotides align to TRBD1. This CDR3 spans 15 amino acids. CDR1 is MDHEN, CDR2 SYDVKM, per germline. V lost 7 bases and J lost 7; bases outside the gene matches: 14. The CDR3 reads CASTAGGTGGGEQYF. CDR3 bases: TGTGCCAGCACCGCCGGCGGAACAGGGGGCGGTGAGCAGTACTTC. Supplemented by reference TRBV28 and TRBJ2-7, the full variable domain reads DVKVTQSSRYLVKRTGEKVFLECVQDMDHENMFWYRQDPGLGLRLIYFSYDVKMKEKGDIPEGYSVSREKKERFSLILESASTNQTSMYLCASTAGGTGGGEQYFGPGTRLTVT.

The chain joins TRBV7-8 to TRBJ2-5, with 7 bases fitting TRBD2. V lost 4 bases, J lost 2 bases, and 7 bases stayed unmatched. CDR3 length equals 15 residues. Germline CDR1 and CDR2: SGHVS and FQNEAQ. For the CDR3, the DNA is TGTGCCAGCAGCTGGGGCGGGGGTATACAAGAGACCCAGTACTTC. Translated: CASSWGGGIQETQYF.

This clone was seen just once. V gene TRBV30 combines with J gene TRBJ1-1; the match to TRBD1 covers 8 bases. The junction had 10 bases not matched to a gene; V was cut back by 0 bases and J by 4 bases. The CDR3 covers 16 residues. From germline, CDR1 is GTSNPN and CDR2 SVGIG (reference sequence). The CDR3 reads CAWSVWTGLRGTEAFF. The CDR3 DNA reads as TGTGCCTGGAGTGTATGGACAGGGCTGAGGGGCACTGAAGCTTTCTTT.

The V call is TRBV24-1, the J call TRBJ2-1, with a possible D match to TRBD2 (6 bases). The germline gives CDR1 KGHDR, CDR2 SFDVKD. The CDR3 is 15 residues long. Trimming removed 4 bases at V and 7 bases at J, with 16 bases between. The CDR3 is CATSELHTSTNEQFF. Here the CDR3 DNA reads TGTGCCACCAGTGAGCTCCACACTAGCACTAATGAGCAGTTCTTC.

This chain connects TRBV4-1 to TRBJ2-3; 10 bases align to TRBD2. Germline values: CDR1 MGHRA, CDR2 YSYEKL. Trimming took 4 bases from V and 6 from J; bases not matched to a gene: 16. The CDR3 is made up of 18 amino acids. Here the CDR3 DNA reads TGCGCCAGCAGCCCCATCGGGCTAGCGGGGGATATATGGGATACGCAGTATTTT. It encodes CASSPIGLAGDIWDTQYF.

The chain recombines TRBV13 with TRBJ2-5; 9 nucleotides line up with TRBD2. This CDR3 has 18 residues. With 2 bases clipped from V and 2 bases from J, the junction kept 12 bases outside the gene matches. Per the germline V gene, CDR1 is PRHDT and CDR2 is FYEKMQ (reference sequence). The CDR3 sequence is CASSLLRVSSGRQETQYF. CDR3 bases: TGTGCCAGCAGCTTATTGCGAGTGAGTAGCGGGAGACAAGAGACCCAGTACTTC.

The chain recombines TRBV9 with TRBJ1-1; the D gene is possibly TRBD1 (5 bases). In germline, CDR1 is SGDLS, CDR2 YYNGEE. V shed 3 bases and J shed 4 bases, with 7 bases lying between them. The CDR3 length is 12 residues. In DNA, the CDR3 is TGTGCCAGCAGCGCGGGGGGCACTGAAGCTTTCTTT. Protein: CASSAGGTEAFF.

The rearrangement links TRBV5-1 to TRBJ1-4, with TRBD1 as a possible D gene (5 bases). Germline V gives CDR1 SGHRS, CDR2 YFSETQ. The ends were cut back, 4 bases at V and 5 bases at J, with 9 bases in the middle. This CDR3 has 13 residues. The CDR3 DNA reads TGCGCCAGCAGCCAGGGTGCAAATGAAAAACTGTTTTTT. It yields the protein CASSQGANEKLFF.

This clone was seen a single time. The chain carries TRBV10-2 and TRBJ1-5; no clear D gene. The CDR3 consists of 15 residues. Per the germline V gene, CDR1 is WSHSY and CDR2 is SAAADI. The V end was cut by 3 bases, the J end by 3 bases, with 12 bases between. CDR3 nucleotides: TGCGCCAGCAGTGATCGGGGTTGGGCCAATCAGCCCCAGCATTTT. Translated, it gives CASSDRGWANQPQHF.

The genes are TRBV7-2 and TRBJ2-5; D not resolved. Between the trimmed V and J ends, which lost 4 bases and 0 bases, there was a span of 6 bases. The CDR3 consists of 13 residues. The germline V gene encodes CDR1 SGHTA and CDR2 FQGNSA. The CDR3 sequence is CASSSSYQETQYF. The CDR3 DNA is TGTGCCAGCAGCTCCTCGTACCAAGAGACCCAGTACTTC.

The chain joins TRBV5-1 to TRBJ1-5; 8 positions agree with TRBD1. V lost 4 bases to trimming and J lost 4 bases; unmatched junction nucleotides: 4. The CDR3 runs 14 residues. Germline V gene lookup returns CDR1 SGHRS and CDR2 YFSETQ. The chain's CDR3 is CASSIQGGNQPQHF. As DNA, the CDR3 is TGCGCCAGCAGCATACAGGGGGGGAATCAGCCCCAGCATTTT.